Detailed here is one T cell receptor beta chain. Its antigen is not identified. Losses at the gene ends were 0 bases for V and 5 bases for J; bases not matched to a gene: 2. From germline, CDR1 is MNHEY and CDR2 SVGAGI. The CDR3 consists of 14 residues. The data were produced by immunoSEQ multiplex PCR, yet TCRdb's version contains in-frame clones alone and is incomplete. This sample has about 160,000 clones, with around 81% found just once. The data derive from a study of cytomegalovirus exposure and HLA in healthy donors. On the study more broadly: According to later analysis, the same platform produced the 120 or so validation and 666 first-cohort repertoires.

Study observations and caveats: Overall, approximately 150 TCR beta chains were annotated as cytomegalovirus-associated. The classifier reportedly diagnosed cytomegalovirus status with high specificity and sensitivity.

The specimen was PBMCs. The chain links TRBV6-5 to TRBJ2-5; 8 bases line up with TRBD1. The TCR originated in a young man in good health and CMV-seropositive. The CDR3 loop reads CASSYSYRGETQYF. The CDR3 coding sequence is TGTGCCAGCAGTTACTCGTACAGGGGGGAGACCCAGTACTTC.